This TCR beta chain was documented in a study of blood T cell repertoires in COVID-19. Study overall: The cDNA or gDNA used as material had been derived from T cells, B-cell-depleted T cells, or PBMCs.

In the original processing: Reference gene primer amplification gave nucleated cell count estimates. The repertoire was sequenced with immunoSEQ multiplex PCR; TCRdb's copy has only in-frame clones and lacks some. D and trimming were read from the DNA, whereas the V and J calls and clone size are those reported in that table. The sample has approximately 250,000 clones, around 88% seen once. The CDR3 has 14 amino acids. Deletions cut 0 bases from V and 6 bases from J, with 8 bases between. Germline CDR1 reads SGHAT; CDR2 reads FQNNGV. This TCR derives from a man aged 25-45 years with active or convalescent COVID-19. The chain uses TRBV11-2 and TRBJ1-4; possible D gene TRBD1, 5 bases. The sequencing sample was made of peripheral blood. CDR3 DNA sequence: TGTGCCAGCAGCTTAGATCCGGGGGATGAAAAACTGTTTTTT. Protein product: CASSLDPGDEKLFF.